This TCR beta chain was found in a study of T cell clonotyping in hematopoietic cell transplantation (dated by TCRdb to the early 2020s). For context, the study as a whole: In the study, over a hundred blood samples were gathered from 35 consecutive transplant recipients and their related donors. Patients were recruited between September 2015 and 2017 and followed until late 2020 or death.

The immunoSEQ assay, a bias-controlled multiplex PCR with V- and J-specific primers, was used to amplify TCR beta CDR3 regions from genomic DNA. A proprietary barcode and Illumina adapter sequences were added to the CDR3 amplicons in a second PCR step. An Illumina MiSeq instrument was used to sequence the CDR3 libraries. Concerning the study's data processing: Export and quality control were handled in immunoSEQ Analyzer 3.0, while downstream analyses relied on R Bioconductor and Immunarch. Only productive rearrangements in the normalized downsampled data set went into calculating the repertoire metrics. Clonotypes larger than 5 templates in the normalized cohort were defined as pathologically expanded. The Inverse Simpson Index served as the measure of repertoire diversity. CMV-specificity analyses were carried out on the non-normalized data set to capture all clonotypes. TCRdb mirrors the immuneACCESS table, restricted to in-frame sequences. Some clones are absent from its copies; in checked studies, under half trace to an unresolved V gene, and the reason for the others is unknown. The V and J calls and clone size come from that table; D and trimming were worked out from the DNA. Counted in this sample were 10,000 to 15,000 clones; nearly 90% of them appeared once. Under 4% of the sample is held by the ten biggest clonotypes.

The paper's findings and limits, for the study overall: Inverse Simpson Index values from donors and from recipients before transplant predicted broader TCR repertoire diversity after transplant. Just a small fraction of recipient repertoires overlapped with donor repertoires, and more than 97% appeared de novo at the given depth. A decrease in recipient TCR diversity was observed after transplant, and a progressive increase in pathologically expanded clonotypes was seen from day 30 to day 180. The sample size was limited and the cells went unsorted, which meant the CD4 and CD8 repertoire contributions could not be told apart.

Taken from cysteine to phenylalanine, the CDR3 has 13 residues. Only CDR3 DNA is held: 39 bases, read in frame from base 1. The germline V gene provides CDR1 MDHEN and CDR2 SYDVKM. The junction carries 13 bases between V and J, which are trimmed by 5 bases and 8 bases respectively. With respect to this clone: This clone's antigen is unknown. Base qualities are missing; no much larger clone stands one base away.

For TCR beta sequencing, blood samples came from the related transplant donors. Nuclei Lysis Solution was used to extract genomic DNA from fresh or cryopreserved unfractionated peripheral blood mononuclear cells. Sequencing input: peripheral blood mononuclear cells. The chain is encoded by TRBV28 joined to TRBJ1-5; the D segment could be TRBD1, given 6 matching bases. The clonotype originates from a human donor who either received an allogeneic hematopoietic cell transplant for a myeloid malignancy or was a related donor (not recorded which). Some clones in this sample may be carry-over from other donors' samples. The DNA sequence reads TGTGCCAGCAGTGGTTGGGAGGGGGAGCCCCAGCATTTT. Its protein product is CASSGWEGEPQHF.